One T cell receptor (beta chain) is described in this entry. What it binds is not known. Researchers prepared the TCRbeta library using unique molecular identifiers, the study reports. TCRdb processed the PCR reads anew with MiXCR; each CDR3 protein has one entry. The profile shows about a million distinct CDR3 sequences, about 29% of them singletons. Germline CDR1 reads MNHNS; CDR2 reads SASEGT. The CDR3 contains 12 residues. V was pared by 6 bases and J by 4 bases, with 8 bases between. This sample is drawn from a study of T-cell reconstitution after alpha-beta-depleted transplantation in children. General study findings and limits: For some patients, TCRbeta diversity was high at day 60 because of recipient T cells and thymic progenitors that survived.

The chain couples TRBV6-1 to TRBJ2-3; D is unclear. The specimen comprised PBMCs, mostly from graft donor cells, sampled 360 days after TCRalphabeta/CD19-depleted stem cell transplant. This receptor was taken from a boy younger than two who had a stem cell transplant for SCID, so the T cells may come from the graft donor. The chain's CDR3 is CASRNYADTQYF. DNA of the CDR3: TGTGCCAGCAGGAACTACGCAGATACGCAGTATTTT.